This T cell receptor beta chain was captured in a study of T cells after yellow fever vaccination. Study-level background: Researchers used SMART-Seq v4 Ultra Low Input to prepare fractions that had low cell numbers.

CDR3 size: 15 residues. In germline, CDR1 is SGHRS, CDR2 YFSETQ. Deletions cut 2 bases from V and 2 bases from J, with 12 bases between. TCR cDNA was made by 5'RACE template switching, adding a universal primer site and UMIs. TCRdb redid the calling of the 5' RACE reads with MiXCR, one entry per CDR3 protein. The table has just under 600,000 distinct CDR3 sequences, approximately 15% seen once. The V gene is TRBV5-1, the J gene TRBJ2-3, with TRBD2 as a possible D gene (6 bases). The sample in question was PBMCs, obtained on the day of the yellow fever booster vaccination. The clonotype was recovered from a man in his thirties or forties who received the YFV17D yellow fever vaccine. CDR3: CASSFLTRDTDTQYF. The DNA for the CDR3 is TGCGCCAGCAGCTTCCTGACTAGGGACACAGATACGCAGTATTTT.